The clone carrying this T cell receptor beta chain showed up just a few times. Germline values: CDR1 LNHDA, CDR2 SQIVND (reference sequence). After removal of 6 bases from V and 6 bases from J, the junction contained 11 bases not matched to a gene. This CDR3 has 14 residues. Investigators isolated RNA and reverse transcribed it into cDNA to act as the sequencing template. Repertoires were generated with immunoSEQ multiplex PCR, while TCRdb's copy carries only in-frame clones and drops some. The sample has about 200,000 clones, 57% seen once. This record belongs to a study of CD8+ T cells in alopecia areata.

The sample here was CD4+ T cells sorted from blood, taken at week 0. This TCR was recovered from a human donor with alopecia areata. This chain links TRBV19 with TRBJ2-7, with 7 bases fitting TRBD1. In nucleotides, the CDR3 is TGTGCCAGTAGATTACAGGGGCAAGGTGGCGAGCAGTACTTC. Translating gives CASRLQGQGGEQYF.